This TCR beta chain derives from a study of cytomegalovirus exposure and HLA in healthy donors. Study-level results: Follow-up analysis later connected one missense variant in DCLRE1C with trimming of TCR beta V- and J-genes. As a later analysis revealed, the rate of TCR association differed by HLA locus, with DRB1 most and HLA-C fewest.

The PCR ran on 60 Vbeta and 13 Jbeta primers. Sequencing was performed with immunoSEQ multiplex PCR; in TCRdb, only in-frame clones are kept and a portion is missing. The profile shows 150,000 to 200,000 clones, around 80% of them singletons. Concerning this clone itself: The antigen is undetermined. Germline and junction disagree at one end, which may indicate a read error.

There are 13 residues in the CDR3. Germline loops: CDR1 SGHNT, CDR2 YYREEE (reference sequence). This chain links TRBV5-4 with TRBJ1-1; 8 bases line up with TRBD1. The receptor was isolated from a woman between 50 and 59 years old in good health and CMV-seropositive. The sample taken for sequencing was PBMCs. CDR3 protein: CAGSAYRGGEAFF. In DNA, the CDR3 is TGTGCCGGCAGCGCCTACAGGGGGGGGGAAGCTTTCTTT.